This T cell receptor (beta chain) was recorded in a study of T-cell reconstitution after alpha-beta-depleted transplantation in children. Regarding the study as a whole: The study reportedly traced alpha-beta T cells about two months after transplant to several hundred expanded graft clones.

Per the germline V gene, CDR1 is DFQATT and CDR2 is SNEGSKA (reference sequence). V shed 5 bases and J 3 bases; nucleotides not matched to a gene: 7. The CDR3 covers 14 residues. Concerning this clonotype: The target antigen is unknown.

As it was prepared, the TCRbeta library received unique molecular identifiers. Using its own MiXCR run on the PCR reads, TCRdb lists one record per CDR3 protein. This sample has some 840,000 distinct CDR3 sequences, with about 16% found just once. This chain uses TRBV20-1 with TRBJ2-7; 10 nucleotides line up with TRBD2. The sequence was collected from a male patient under 18 who had a stem cell transplant for acute lymphoblastic leukemia, so the T cells may come from the graft donor. Here the sequenced sample was PBMCs, mostly from graft donor cells, taken 360 days after TCRalphabeta/CD19-depleted stem cell transplant. CDR3 nucleotides: TGCAGTGCTTTGACTAGCGGGCAAAACTACGAGCAGTACTTC. It translates to CSALTSGQNYEQYF.